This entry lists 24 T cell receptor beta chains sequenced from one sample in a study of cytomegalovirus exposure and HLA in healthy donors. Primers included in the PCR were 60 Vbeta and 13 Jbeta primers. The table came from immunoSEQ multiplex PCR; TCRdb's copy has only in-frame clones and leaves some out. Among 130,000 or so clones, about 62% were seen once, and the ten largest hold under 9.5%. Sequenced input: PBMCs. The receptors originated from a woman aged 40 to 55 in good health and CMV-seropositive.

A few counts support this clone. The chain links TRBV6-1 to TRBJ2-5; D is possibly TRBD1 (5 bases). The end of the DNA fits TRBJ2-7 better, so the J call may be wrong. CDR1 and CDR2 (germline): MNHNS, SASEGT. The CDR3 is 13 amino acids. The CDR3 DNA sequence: TGTGCCAGCACCTGGGGCAAGGACTACGAGCAGTACTTC. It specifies CASTWGKDYEQYF.

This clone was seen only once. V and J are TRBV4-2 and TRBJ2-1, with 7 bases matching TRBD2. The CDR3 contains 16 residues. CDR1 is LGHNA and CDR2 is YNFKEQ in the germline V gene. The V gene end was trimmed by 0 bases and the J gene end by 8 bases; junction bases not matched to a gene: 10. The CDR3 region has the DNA TGTGCCAGCAGCCAAGATGGGAGGGTCCAGTTCGATGAGCAGTTCTTC. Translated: CASSQDGRVQFDEQFF.

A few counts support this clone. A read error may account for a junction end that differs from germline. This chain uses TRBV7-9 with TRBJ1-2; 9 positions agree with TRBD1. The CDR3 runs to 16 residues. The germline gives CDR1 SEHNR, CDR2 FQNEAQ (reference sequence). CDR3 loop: CSSSQQGGTGQYGYTF. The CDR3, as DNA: TGTTCCAGCAGCCAGCAGGGTGGGACAGGGCAGTATGGCTACACCTTC.

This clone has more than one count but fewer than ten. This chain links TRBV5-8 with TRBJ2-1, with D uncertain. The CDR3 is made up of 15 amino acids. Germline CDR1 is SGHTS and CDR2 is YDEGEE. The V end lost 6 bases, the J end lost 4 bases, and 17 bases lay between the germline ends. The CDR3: CASTDSRGAYNEQFF. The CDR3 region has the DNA TGTGCCAGCACAGATTCCCGAGGCGCTTACAATGAGCAGTTCTTC.

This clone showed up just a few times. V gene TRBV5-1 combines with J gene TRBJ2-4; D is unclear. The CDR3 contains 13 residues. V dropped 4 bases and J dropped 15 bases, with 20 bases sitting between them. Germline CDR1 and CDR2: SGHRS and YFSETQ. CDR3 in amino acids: CASSRNPGLHRYF. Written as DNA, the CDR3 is TGCGCCAGCAGCCGGAACCCCGGTCTCCACAGGTACTTC.

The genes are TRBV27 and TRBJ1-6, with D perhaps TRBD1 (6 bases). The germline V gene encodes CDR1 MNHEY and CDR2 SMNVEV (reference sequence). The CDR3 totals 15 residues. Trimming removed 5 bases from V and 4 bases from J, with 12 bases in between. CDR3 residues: CASSGGGPYNSPLHF. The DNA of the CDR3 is TGTGCCAGCAGTGGCGGGGGCCCTTATAATTCACCCCTCCACTTT.

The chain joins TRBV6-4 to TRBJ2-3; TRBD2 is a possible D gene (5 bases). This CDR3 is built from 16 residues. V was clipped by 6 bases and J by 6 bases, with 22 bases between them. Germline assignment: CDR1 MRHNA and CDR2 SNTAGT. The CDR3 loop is CASSEVTGSALDTQYF. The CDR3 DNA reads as TGTGCCAGCAGCGAAGTTACGGGAAGTGCCCTGGATACGCAGTATTTT.

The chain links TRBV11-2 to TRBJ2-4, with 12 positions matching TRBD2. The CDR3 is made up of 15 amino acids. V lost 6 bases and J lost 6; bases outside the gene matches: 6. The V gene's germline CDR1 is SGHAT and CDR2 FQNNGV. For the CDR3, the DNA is TGTGCCAGCAGTCCTAGCGGGGGGGCTTTAAACATTCAGTACTTC. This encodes CASSPSGGALNIQYF.

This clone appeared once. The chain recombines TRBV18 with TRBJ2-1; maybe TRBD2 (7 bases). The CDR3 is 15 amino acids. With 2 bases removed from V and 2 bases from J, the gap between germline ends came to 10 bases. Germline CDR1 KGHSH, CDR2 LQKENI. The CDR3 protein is CASSPAGAAYNEQFF. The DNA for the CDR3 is TGTGCCAGCTCACCAGCGGGGGCCGCCTACAATGAGCAGTTCTTC.

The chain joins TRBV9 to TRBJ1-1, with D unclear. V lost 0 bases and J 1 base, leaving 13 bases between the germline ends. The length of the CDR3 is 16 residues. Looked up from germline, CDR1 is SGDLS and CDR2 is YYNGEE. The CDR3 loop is CASSVGAGRWNTEAFF. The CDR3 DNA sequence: TGTGCCAGCAGCGTAGGGGCGGGCAGGTGGAACACTGAAGCTTTCTTT.

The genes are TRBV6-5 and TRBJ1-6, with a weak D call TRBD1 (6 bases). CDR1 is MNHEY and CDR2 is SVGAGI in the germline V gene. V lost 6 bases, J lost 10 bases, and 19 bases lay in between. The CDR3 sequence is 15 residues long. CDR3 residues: CASSYQGLPSSPLHF. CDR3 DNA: TGTGCCAGCAGCTACCAGGGGCTCCCTTCATCACCCCTCCACTTT.

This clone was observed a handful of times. CDR3 bases: TGTGCCAGCAGTTCCCCCGGACAGGGAAGAGGCACCTACAATGAGCAGTTCTTC. Amino acids: CASSSPGQGRGTYNEQFF. The genes are TRBV28 and TRBJ2-1, with 8 nucleotides matching TRBD1. The length of the CDR3 is 18 residues. The V gene end was trimmed by 4 bases and the J gene end by 2 bases; junction bases not matched to a gene: 13. CDR1 MDHEN and CDR2 SYDVKM come from the germline V gene.

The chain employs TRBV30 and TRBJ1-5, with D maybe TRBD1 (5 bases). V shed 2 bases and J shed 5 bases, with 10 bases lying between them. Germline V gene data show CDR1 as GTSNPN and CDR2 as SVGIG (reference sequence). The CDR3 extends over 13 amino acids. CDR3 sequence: CAWSRGADQPQHF. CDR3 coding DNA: TGTGCCTGGAGTAGGGGTGCGGATCAGCCCCAGCATTTT.

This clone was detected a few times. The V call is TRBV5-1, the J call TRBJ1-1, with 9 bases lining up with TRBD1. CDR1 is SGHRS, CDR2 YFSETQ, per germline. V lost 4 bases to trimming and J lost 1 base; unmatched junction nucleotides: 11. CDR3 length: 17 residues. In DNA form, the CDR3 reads TGCGCCAGCAGCCCTCGACAGGGGGTATTGGGGAACACTGAAGCTTTCTTT. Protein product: CASSPRQGVLGNTEAFF.

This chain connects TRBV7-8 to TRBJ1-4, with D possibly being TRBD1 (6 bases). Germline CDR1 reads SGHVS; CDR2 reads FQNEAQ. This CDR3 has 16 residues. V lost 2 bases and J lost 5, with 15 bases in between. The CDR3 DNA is TGTGCCAGCAGCTTACCCATACAGGGATCGAATGAAAAACTGTTTTTT. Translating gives CASSLPIQGSNEKLFF.

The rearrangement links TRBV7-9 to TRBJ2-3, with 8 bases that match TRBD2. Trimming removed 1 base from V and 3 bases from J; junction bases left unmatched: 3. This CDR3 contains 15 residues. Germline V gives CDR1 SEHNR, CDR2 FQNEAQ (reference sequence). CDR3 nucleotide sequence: TGTGCCAGCAGCTTAGACGGGAGGGAGACAGATACGCAGTATTTT. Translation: CASSLDGRETDTQYF.

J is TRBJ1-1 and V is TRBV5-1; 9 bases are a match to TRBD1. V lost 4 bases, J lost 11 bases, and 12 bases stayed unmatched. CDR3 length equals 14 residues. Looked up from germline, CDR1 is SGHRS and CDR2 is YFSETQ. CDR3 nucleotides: TGCGCCAGCAGCACGGGGACAGGGCAAGGCGGCGCTTTCTTT. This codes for CASSTGTGQGGAFF.

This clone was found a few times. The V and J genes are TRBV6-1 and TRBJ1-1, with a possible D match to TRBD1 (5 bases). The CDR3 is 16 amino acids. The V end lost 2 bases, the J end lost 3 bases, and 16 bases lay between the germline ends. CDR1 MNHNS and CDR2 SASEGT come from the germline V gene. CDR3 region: CASSELRWGGHTEAFF. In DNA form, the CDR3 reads TGTGCCAGCAGTGAATTGCGGTGGGGGGGACACACTGAAGCTTTCTTT.

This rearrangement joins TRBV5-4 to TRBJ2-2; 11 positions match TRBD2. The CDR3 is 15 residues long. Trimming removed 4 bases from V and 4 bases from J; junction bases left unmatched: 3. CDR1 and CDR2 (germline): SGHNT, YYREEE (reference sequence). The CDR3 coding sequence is TGTGCCAGCAGCGCTAGCGGGAGGTCCACCGGGGAGCTGTTTTTT. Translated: CASSASGRSTGELFF.

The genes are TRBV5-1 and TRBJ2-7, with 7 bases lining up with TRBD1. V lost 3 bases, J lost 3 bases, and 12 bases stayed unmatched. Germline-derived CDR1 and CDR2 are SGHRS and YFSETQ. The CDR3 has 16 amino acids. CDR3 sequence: CASSYDWSTGVYEQYF. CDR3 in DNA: TGCGCCAGCAGCTACGATTGGAGCACAGGGGTCTACGAGCAGTACTTC.

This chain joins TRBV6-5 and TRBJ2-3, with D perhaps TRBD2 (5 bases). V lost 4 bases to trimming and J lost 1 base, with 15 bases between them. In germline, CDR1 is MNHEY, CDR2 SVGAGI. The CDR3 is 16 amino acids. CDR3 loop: CASSLSPLGGTDTQYF. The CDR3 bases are TGTGCCAGCAGTTTATCCCCCCTCGGGGGCACAGATACGCAGTATTTT.

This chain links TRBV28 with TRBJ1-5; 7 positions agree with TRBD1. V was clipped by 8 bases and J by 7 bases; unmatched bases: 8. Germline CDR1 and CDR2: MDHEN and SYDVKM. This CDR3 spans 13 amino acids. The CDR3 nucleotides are TGTGCCAGCTCTGACAGGGCACGGCAGCCCCAGCATTTT. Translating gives CASSDRARQPQHF.

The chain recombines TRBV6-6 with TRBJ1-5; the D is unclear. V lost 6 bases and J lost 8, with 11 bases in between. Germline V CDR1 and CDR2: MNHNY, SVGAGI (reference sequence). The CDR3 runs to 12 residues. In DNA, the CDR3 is TGTGCCAGCAGCTATAGTATCGAGCCCCAGCATTTT. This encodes CASSYSIEPQHF.

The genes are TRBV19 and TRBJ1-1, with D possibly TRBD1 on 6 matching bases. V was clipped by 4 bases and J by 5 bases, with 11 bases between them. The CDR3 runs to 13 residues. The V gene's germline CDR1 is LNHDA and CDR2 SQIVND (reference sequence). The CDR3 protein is CASSNREGTEAFF. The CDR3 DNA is TGTGCCAGTAGTAACAGGGAAGGAACTGAAGCTTTCTTT. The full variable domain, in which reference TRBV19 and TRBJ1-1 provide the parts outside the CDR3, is DGGITQSPKYLFRKEGQNVTLSCEQNLNHDAMYWYRQDPGQGLRLIYYSQIVNDFQKGDIAEGYSVSREKKESFPLTVTSAQKNPTAFYLCASSNREGTEAFFGQGTRLTVV.